The clone carrying this T cell receptor (beta chain) was counted between two and nine times. CDR1 is SQVTM, CDR2 ANQGSEA, per germline. Trimming shortened V by 0 bases and J by 4 bases, and 12 bases separated the two germline ends. The CDR3 totals 14 residues. The sample comes from a study of early T cells in non-severe SARS-CoV-2 infection. Overall study: Investigators sequenced bulk RNA drawn from unsorted whole blood, and chains remained unpaired.

Via MiXCR, TCRdb re-called the 5' RACE reads, giving one row per CDR3 protein. The sample includes around 78,000 distinct CDR3 sequences, around an eighth of them seen just once. The sequence derives from an adult who was a healthcare worker with PCR-confirmed SARS-CoV-2 infection or an uninfected control (not recorded which). Specimen: whole blood. The chain carries TRBV29-1 and TRBJ2-5; tentative D call: TRBD1 (5 bases). The CDR3 here is CSVEEGGRAETQYF. The CDR3 DNA follows: TGCAGCGTTGAAGAAGGCGGCAGGGCAGAGACCCAGTACTTC.